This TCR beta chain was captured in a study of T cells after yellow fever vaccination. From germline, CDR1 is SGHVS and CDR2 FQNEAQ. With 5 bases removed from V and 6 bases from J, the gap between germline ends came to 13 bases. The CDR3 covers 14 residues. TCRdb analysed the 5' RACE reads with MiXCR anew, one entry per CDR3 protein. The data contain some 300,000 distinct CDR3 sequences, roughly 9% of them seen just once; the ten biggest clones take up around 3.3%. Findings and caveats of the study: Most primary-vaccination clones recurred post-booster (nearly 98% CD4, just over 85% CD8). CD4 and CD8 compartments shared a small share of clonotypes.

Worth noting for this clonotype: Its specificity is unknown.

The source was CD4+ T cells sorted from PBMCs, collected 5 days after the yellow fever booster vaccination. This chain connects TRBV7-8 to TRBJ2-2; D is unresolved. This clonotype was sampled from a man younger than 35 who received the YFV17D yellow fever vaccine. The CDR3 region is CASSIPVGAGELFF. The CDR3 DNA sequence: TGTGCCAGCAGCATCCCGGTGGGTGCCGGGGAGCTGTTTTTT.